The T cell receptor beta chain under discussion was sequenced for a study of control samples from healthy donors and cancer patients. Method: immunoSEQ multiplex PCR; TCRdb's copy keeps in-frame clones and lacks some. Among 100,000 to 150,000 clones listed, approximately 89% were seen once. This CDR3 has 16 residues. The ends were cut back, 0 bases at V and 2 bases at J, with 12 bases in the middle. Per germline, CDR1 LGHNT and CDR2 FRNRAP. The origin of this receptor is a man between 18 and 35 years old in good health. The chain links TRBV12-5 to TRBJ2-3; D call uncertain. Sequencing was carried out using blood. DNA for the CDR3: TGTGCTAGTGGTTTGGTACTTAGGTCAGTCACAGATACGCAGTATTTT. This encodes CASGLVLRSVTDTQYF.